The 19 T cell receptor beta chains below all came from one sample that was sequenced in a study of blood T cells in healthy people across ages. Next came a second PCR, run for about 7 to 12 cycles, which used a sample-barcoded 5' primer along with a J-beta primer mix. MiXCR, run by TCRdb on the 5' RACE reads, gives a single entry per CDR3 protein. Of approximately 1.5 million distinct CDR3 sequences listed, approximately 42% are singletons. Sample: blood. These receptor sequences come from a woman under 30 in good health.

The rearrangement uses TRBV9 and TRBJ1-2; D is ambiguous. Trimming took 0 bases from V and 3 from J, leaving 9 bases between them. CDR3 length: 14 amino acids. The germline CDR1 and CDR2 sequences are SGDLS and YYNGEE. CDR3 nucleotide sequence: TGTGCCAGCAGCGTAGATCAGGATCACTATGGCTACACCTTC. As protein: CASSVDQDHYGYTF.

The CDR3 region has the DNA TGTGCCAGCAGCTCCAGGAGCTCTGGACAGGGAGGAAACACCATATATTTT. Translated: CASSSRSSGQGGNTIYF. The chain uses TRBV7-9 and TRBJ1-3; 8 positions match TRBD1. The CDR3 length is 17 residues. V was clipped by 4 bases and J by 4 bases; unmatched bases: 12. Germline lookup yields CDR1 SEHNR and CDR2 FQNEAQ (reference sequence).

This clonotype has only a few counts. This chain joins TRBV14 and TRBJ2-7, with TRBD2 as a possible D gene (5 bases). Germline lookup yields CDR1 SGHDN and CDR2 FVKESK. The CDR3 is 12 residues long. V was cut by 8 bases and J by 1 base, with 9 bases left in between. CDR3 bases: TGTGCCAGCGCGAGGGATTCCTACGAGCAGTACTTC. It encodes CASARDSYEQYF.

This clonotype came up a few times. The junction departs from germline at one end; a sequencing error may be responsible. This chain joins TRBV20-1 and TRBJ2-1; possibly TRBD2 for D (5 bases). The germline V gene has CDR1 DFQATT and CDR2 SNEGSKA (reference sequence). The CDR3 covers 14 residues. This chain's CDR3 is CARKLGFTYNEQFF. In nucleotides, the CDR3 is TGTGCTCGGAAACTAGGGTTTACCTACAATGAGCAGTTCTTC.

This chain joins TRBV12-3 or TRBV12-4 and TRBJ2-7; 10 bases match TRBD1. The CDR3 extends over 14 amino acids. J was trimmed by 6 bases and V by 5 bases; bases with no gene match: 7. CDR3 DNA sequence: TGTGCCAGCAGTCCCGGGACAGGGGAACTCGAGCAGTACTTC. Residues: CASSPGTGELEQYF.

This chain links TRBV6-2 or TRBV6-3 with TRBJ1-2, with D hard to call. There are 10 residues in the CDR3. V dropped 6 bases and J dropped 7 bases, with 6 bases sitting between them. The germline V gene encodes CDR1 MNHEY and CDR2 SVGEGT. For the CDR3, the DNA is TGTGCCAGCAGAGGGTTTGGCTACACCTTC. It codes for CASRGFGYTF.

The CDR3 bases are TGCGCCAGCAGGCCCTTCGGGGGAGGGAACACCGGGGAGCTGTTTTTT. Amino acids: CASRPFGGGNTGELFF. The V call is TRBV4-1, the J call TRBJ2-2; weak D call: TRBD2 (6 bases). CDR1 is MGHRA and CDR2 is YSYEKL in the germline V gene. The CDR3 runs 16 residues. Deletions cut 6 bases from V and 1 base from J, with 15 bases between.

This rearrangement joins TRBV4-2 to TRBJ2-1, with 8 bases aligning to TRBD1. The CDR3 covers 17 residues. CDR1 is LGHNA, CDR2 YNFKEQ, per germline. V was clipped by 0 bases and J by 8 bases; unmatched bases: 12. Here the CDR3 reads CASSQDGNRGFSYEQFF. The CDR3 bases are TGTGCCAGCAGCCAAGATGGTAACAGGGGGTTTAGCTATGAGCAGTTCTTC.

This clonotype was observed a few times. At one end, the junction sequence differs from germline, possibly due to a read error. This chain joins TRBV5-1 and TRBJ1-2; tentative D call: TRBD1 (5 bases). Germline V gives CDR1 SGHRS, CDR2 YFSETQ. The CDR3 totals 15 residues. The CDR3 reads CANSIGGRIIYGYTF. In DNA form, the CDR3 reads TGCGCCAACAGCATTGGGGGTCGGATCATCTATGGCTACACCTTC. Looking up the rest from reference TRBV5-1 and TRBJ1-2 gives the full variable domain: KAGVTQTPRYLIKTRGQQVTLSCSPISGHRSVSWYQQTPGQGLQFLFEYFSETQRNKGNFPGRFSGRQFSNSRSEMNVSTLELGDSALYLCANSIGGRIIYGYTFGSGTRLTVV.

This chain joins TRBV11-3 and TRBJ2-1; 7 bases align to TRBD1. The CDR3 extends over 16 amino acids. Germline V gene lookup returns CDR1 SGHNT and CDR2 YENEEA. Trimming cost V 5 bases and J 1 base; bases outside gene matches: 8. Here the CDR3 DNA reads TGTGCCAGCAGCCCTCAGAGGGACAGTTCCTACAATGAGCAGTTCTTC. Its translation is CASSPQRDSSYNEQFF.

This clonotype occurred a few times. V usage is TRBV6-1 and J usage is TRBJ2-4; 12 bases match TRBD1. Germline V lookup: CDR1 MNHNS, CDR2 SASEGT. V trimming: 1 base; J trimming: 7 bases; junction bases outside the gene matches: 5. CDR3 size: 16 residues. The CDR3 region has the DNA TGTGCCAGCAGTGAAGTTGGGACAGGGGGCTCCAACATTCAGTACTTC. Translating gives CASSEVGTGGSNIQYF.

V and J are TRBV4-3 and TRBJ1-2; D call uncertain. V was shortened by 0 bases and J by 6 bases, with 14 bases between the two germline ends. Germline-derived CDR1 and CDR2 are LGHNA and YSLEER. The CDR3 contains 15 residues. The CDR3 spells CASSQDWHRGDGYTF. The DNA of the CDR3 is TGCGCCAGCAGCCAAGACTGGCACCGTGGGGATGGCTACACCTTC.

This clonotype was seen more than once but under ten times. The V call is TRBV30, the J call TRBJ2-3, with TRBD2 matching over 7 bases. After removal of 1 base from V and 2 bases from J, the junction contained 6 bases not matched to a gene. Germline V gives CDR1 GTSNPN, CDR2 SVGIG (reference sequence). The CDR3 extends over 15 amino acids. CDR3 sequence (DNA): TGTGCCTGGAGTGCGGGTGCGGGAGCCACAGATACGCAGTATTTT. Translating it yields CAWSAGAGATDTQYF. The full variable domain, its missing parts supplied by reference TRBV30 and TRBJ2-3, is SQTIHQWPATLVQPVGSPLSLECTVEGTSNPNLYWYRQAAGRGLQLLFYSVGIGQISSEVPQNLSASRPQDRQFILSSKKLLLSDSGFYLCAWSAGAGATDTQYFGPGTRLTVL.

This clonotype came up a few times. The V call is TRBV6-6, the J call TRBJ1-1; 9 bases map to TRBD1. This CDR3 is built from 16 residues. Trimming took 3 bases from V and 6 from J; bases not matched to a gene: 11. The germline gives CDR1 MNHNY, CDR2 SVGAGI (reference sequence). In DNA form, the CDR3 reads TGTGCCAGCAGTTATCTTTTGGGACAGGGTCCCGCTGAAGCTTTCTTT. Encoded protein: CASSYLLGQGPAEAFF.

This clonotype showed up just once. The CDR3 protein is CASSDPTRTSRYEQYF. In DNA form, the CDR3 reads TGTGCCAGCAGTGACCCAACGAGGACTAGTCGATACGAGCAGTACTTC. This chain links TRBV6-6 with TRBJ2-7; 7 bases are shared with TRBD2. The ends lost 5 bases at V and 4 bases at J; junction bases unmatched: 14. The CDR3 length is 16 residues. Per germline, CDR1 MNHNY and CDR2 SVGAGI (reference sequence).

The rearrangement joins TRBV20-1 to TRBJ1-2; unclear D gene. Germline values: CDR1 DFQATT, CDR2 SNEGSKA (reference sequence). The CDR3 sequence is 16 residues long. The ends were cut back, 7 bases at V and 4 bases at J, with 25 bases in the middle. The CDR3 nucleotides are TGCAGTGGCGTTACCGGCGGAGGGCGGAGTTTCTATGGCTACACCTTC. It specifies CSGVTGGGRSFYGYTF.

J is TRBJ2-7 and V is TRBV20-1, with D maybe TRBD2 (5 bases). V was trimmed by 0 bases and J by 7 bases, leaving 22 bases between them. CDR1 and CDR2 (germline): DFQATT, SNEGSKA (reference sequence). This CDR3 is built from 16 residues. This chain's CDR3 is CSARDKQTARGNEQYF. CDR3 sequence (DNA): TGCAGTGCTAGAGACAAACAGACCGCTCGGGGAAATGAGCAGTACTTC.

The DNA of the CDR3 is TGTGCCACCAGCGGGGGACTTGGCCGGGAGCTGTTTTTT. This encodes CATSGGLGRELFF. V is TRBV24-1 and J is TRBJ2-2, with D possibly being TRBD2 (6 bases). CDR3 length: 13 residues. The germline gives CDR1 KGHDR, CDR2 SFDVKD. The germline V and J ends were trimmed by 7 bases and 9 bases, with 14 bases remaining between them.

Turning to this clonotype: One end of the junction does not line up with germline, which may come from a read error. V gene TRBV4-1 combines with J gene TRBJ2-5; TRBD1 might be the D (6 bases). The CDR3 covers 15 residues. CDR1 is MGHRA and CDR2 is YSYEKL in the germline V gene. The CDR3 DNA sequence: TGCGCCAGCGGCCAAGATGGGACATTGCAAGGGACCCAGTACTTC. It specifies CASGQDGTLQGTQYF.